The 24 T cell receptor beta chains listed next were all sequenced from one sample in a study of HIV-infected children after antiretroviral therapy interruption. A 3' RACE protocol on RNA, with unique molecular identifiers, produced the TCR library. TCRdb re-called the 3' RACE reads with MiXCR, one entry per CDR3 protein. In the table there are approximately 15,000 distinct CDR3 sequences, about 3% of which are singletons. Treatment described: PENTA 11 planned treatment interruption arm or continuous ART arm. The source material was CD45RO+ CD8+ T cells from PBMCs, pooled from several time points, sampled from a donor given antiretroviral therapy, either interrupted or continuous. Subset noted: memory CD8+ CD45RO+ CD45RA- T cells. These receptors came from a pool of human donors with HIV.

This clonotype was observed at least ten times. The chain links TRBV28 to TRBJ2-6; 8 nucleotides align to TRBD2. V gave up 5 bases and J gave up 0 bases; unmatched junction bases: 3. The CDR3 totals 16 residues. In germline, CDR1 is MDHEN, CDR2 SYDVKM. CDR3 DNA sequence: TGTGCCAGCAGTCGGGGGGGGCCCTCTGGGGCCAACGTCCTGACTTTC. Translated: CASSRGGPSGANVLTF.

Concerning this clonotype itself: A read error may explain this, as a much larger clone is one base away. It is likely a read error, because the conserved phenylalanine at the end of the CDR3 is missing. The rearrangement joins TRBV10-3 to TRBJ2-5; D uncertain. The CDR3 consists of 13 residues. V was clipped by 4 bases and J by 2 bases, with 8 bases between them. CDR1 is ENHRY, CDR2 SYGVKD, per germline. The CDR3 is CAISADHQETQYS. The CDR3 coding sequence is TGTGCCATCAGTGCAGACCATCAAGAGACCCAGTACTCC.

This chain uses TRBV5-1 with TRBJ1-1; D might be TRBD1 (6 bases). The germline CDR1 and CDR2 sequences are SGHRS and YFSETQ. This CDR3 is built from 15 residues. V dropped 1 base and J dropped 4 bases, with 14 bases sitting between them. CDR3 in amino acids: CASSLNPQGGTEAFF. CDR3 in DNA: TGCGCCAGCAGCTTGAACCCACAGGGAGGCACTGAAGCTTTCTTT.

This clonotype was observed at least ten times. The chain recombines TRBV19 with TRBJ1-2; perhaps TRBD1 as D (5 bases). V was clipped by 7 bases and J by 3 bases, with 9 bases between them. Looked up from germline, CDR1 is LNHDA and CDR2 is SQIVND (reference sequence). The CDR3 has 12 residues. The CDR3 nucleotides read TGTGCCAGTATGGGGCCGTACTATGGCTACACCTTC. The encoded protein is CASMGPYYGYTF.

The chain couples TRBV19 to TRBJ1-5; D unclear. The CDR3 sequence is 14 residues long. V was clipped by 7 bases and J by 6 bases, with 16 bases between them. Per germline, CDR1 LNHDA and CDR2 SQIVND (reference sequence). The CDR3, as DNA: TGTGCCAGTAAGACAAGTAATGAGGTTCAGCCCCAGCATTTT. Its protein is CASKTSNEVQPQHF.

In this sample, this clonotype turned up many times. This chain connects TRBV2 to TRBJ2-3; D might be TRBD1 (5 bases). The length of the CDR3 is 15 residues. CDR1 is SNHLY, CDR2 FYNNEI, per germline. Trimming took off 7 bases at V and 3 bases at J, with 17 bases between the two ends. The CDR3, as DNA: TGTGCCAGCATCGAAGGGGTAGCCAGAACAGATACGCAGTATTTT. Residues: CASIEGVARTDTQYF.

A few counts support this clonotype. The J gene is TRBJ2-3, the V gene TRBV7-2, with no clear D. CDR3 length: 20 residues. Trimming stripped 4 bases from V and 1 base from J, with 27 bases between. Per the germline V gene, CDR1 is SGHTA and CDR2 is FQGNSA. CDR3 nucleotides: TGTGCCAGCAGCTCTTATAGCCCGATTTCCGTAAGCACTCGCACAGATACGCAGTATTTT. This codes for CASSSYSPISVSTRTDTQYF. Full variable domain (remainder filled in from reference TRBV7-2 and TRBJ2-3): GAGVSQSPSNKVTEKGKDVELRCDPISGHTALYWYRQSLGQGLEFLIYFQGNSAPDKSGLPSDRFSAERTGGSVSTLTIQRTQQEDSAVYLCASSSYSPISVSTRTDTQYFGPGTRLTVL.

This clonotype was counted many times. The CDR3 loop is CASSLVASGEPFTDTQYF. The CDR3 DNA follows: TGTGCCAGCAGTTTGGTGGCTAGCGGGGAACCATTCACAGATACGCAGTATTTT. This chain joins TRBV12-3 or TRBV12-4 and TRBJ2-3; TRBD2 matches at 9 bases. V dropped 3 bases and J dropped 2; count of bases not matched to a gene: 12. The CDR3 has 18 amino acids.

This clonotype showed up just a few times. Since a much larger clone is just one base distant, this may be a read error. V is TRBV6-5 and J is TRBJ2-5; the D gene could be TRBD1 or TRBD2 (5 bases each). Germline CDR1 MNHEY, CDR2 SVGAGI. The length of the CDR3 is 14 residues. For the CDR3, the DNA is TGTGTCAGCAGCCACCTGGGGGTCCAAGAGACCCAGTACTTC. Translating gives CVSSHLGVQETQYF.

This clonotype was found many times. This chain connects TRBV7-9 to TRBJ2-1, with a tentative D call TRBD2 (5 bases). V gave up 3 bases and J gave up 1 base, with 10 bases separating them. CDR1 SEHNR and CDR2 FQNEAQ come from the germline V gene (reference sequence). The CDR3 sequence is 15 residues long. The DNA of the CDR3 is TGTGCCAGCAGCTTTAACTGGACTTCCTACAATGAGCAGTTCTTC. It codes for CASSFNWTSYNEQFF.

This clonotype was observed many times. The chain is built from TRBV12-3 or TRBV12-4 and TRBJ2-1; 8 nucleotides line up with TRBD2. The V gene end was trimmed by 8 bases and the J gene end by 6 bases; junction bases not matched to a gene: 6. The CDR3 totals 13 residues. The CDR3 nucleotides are TGTGCCAGCGGTCTCGGGGGGGGCAATGAGCAGTTCTTC. It is translated as CASGLGGGNEQFF.

This clonotype was detected many times. This chain uses TRBV7-9 with TRBJ2-1; D is ambiguous. V lost 2 bases, J lost 5 bases, and 7 bases lay in between. From germline, CDR1 is SEHNR and CDR2 FQNEAQ (reference sequence). CDR3 length: 13 residues. The CDR3 coding sequence is TGTGCCAGCAGCTTAACAGTTAACAATGAGCAGTTCTTC. As protein: CASSLTVNNEQFF. The variable domain in full, with the rest retrieved from reference TRBV7-9 and TRBJ2-1, is DTGVSQNPRHKITKRGQNVTFRCDPISEHNRLYWYRQTLGQGPEFLTYFQNEAQLEKSRLLSDRFSAERPKGSFSTLEIQRTEQGDSAMYLCASSLTVNNEQFFGPGTRLTVL.

This clonotype was counted between two and nine times. The rearrangement uses TRBV15 and TRBJ2-1; tentatively, D is TRBD1 or TRBD2 (5 bases each). The CDR3 consists of 14 residues. V lost 5 bases to trimming and J lost 5 bases, with 13 bases between them. CDR1 is LNHNV and CDR2 is YYDKDF in the germline V gene (reference sequence). The CDR3 DNA reads TGTGCCACCAGCGGGGGTTGGGACCACAATGAGCAGTTCTTC. Its translation is CATSGGWDHNEQFF. The full variable domain, its missing parts supplied by reference TRBV15 and TRBJ2-1, is DAMVIQNPRYQVTQFGKPVTLSCSQTLNHNVMYWYQQKSSQAPKLLFHYYDKDFNNEADTPDNFQSRRPNTSFCFLDIRSPGLGDTAMYLCATSGGWDHNEQFFGPGTRLTVL.

The table lists this clonotype with many counts. The CDR3 here is CSAKLRDSKNIQYF. The CDR3 DNA is TGCAGTGCTAAACTCCGGGACAGCAAAAACATTCAGTACTTC. The rearrangement joins TRBV20-1 to TRBJ2-4, with 7 nucleotides matching TRBD1. The CDR3 has 14 residues. V shed 4 bases, J shed 3 bases, and the junction held 6 bases outside the gene matches. The germline gives CDR1 DFQATT, CDR2 SNEGSKA (reference sequence).

By share, this clonotype ranks as medium-sized. This chain joins TRBV6-6 and TRBJ1-1; D perhaps matches TRBD1 (5 bases). CDR1 and CDR2 from the germline V gene are MNHNY and SVGAGI (reference sequence). This CDR3 has 17 residues. Trimming stripped 7 bases from V and 2 bases from J, with 23 bases between. The CDR3 DNA sequence: TGTGCCAGCATCGCCCCGGGCCCCCAACAGGCTAACACTGAAGCTTTCTTT. This sequence encodes CASIAPGPQQANTEAFF.

This clonotype was counted at least ten times. V and J are TRBV7-8 and TRBJ2-7; TRBD1 agrees at 8 bases. J lost 5 bases, V lost 5 bases, and 11 bases had no gene match. This CDR3 region has 15 residues. The germline V gene has CDR1 SGHVS and CDR2 FQNEAQ. The CDR3: CASSLTTGTGDEQYF. The DNA of the CDR3 is TGTGCCAGCAGCCTCACCACCGGGACAGGAGACGAGCAGTACTTC.

This clonotype was found many times. The chain has TRBV7-2 and TRBJ1-5; unclear D gene. This CDR3 spans 16 amino acids. Trimming removed 5 bases from V and 1 base from J, with 15 bases in between. Germline V gene lookup returns CDR1 SGHTA and CDR2 FQGNSA. The CDR3 bases are TGTGCCAGCAGCCTAGTGGCAGGAGGAAGCAATCAGCCCCAGCATTTT. Protein product: CASSLVAGGSNQPQHF.

This clonotype was seen ten or more times. The chain is built from TRBV2 and TRBJ2-5; D unresolved. This CDR3 has 14 residues. Germline V CDR1 and CDR2: SNHLY, FYNNEI. Deletions cut 1 base from V and 0 bases from J, with 6 bases between. The CDR3 coding sequence is TGTGCCAGCAGTGAAGACGGTGACCAAGAGACCCAGTACTTC. This encodes CASSEDGDQETQYF. Full variable domain (missing parts from reference TRBV2 and TRBJ2-5): EPEVTQTPSHQVTQMGQEVILRCVPISNHLYFYWYRQILGQKVEFLVSFYNNEISEKSEIFDDQFSVERPDGSNFTLKIRSTKLEDSAMYFCASSEDGDQETQYFGPGTRLLVL.

At least ten counts were recorded for this clonotype. The chain has TRBV10-3 and TRBJ2-6; D unclear. The V end lost 9 bases, the J end lost 2 bases, and 5 bases lay between the germline ends. There are 12 residues in the CDR3. Germline CDR1 and CDR2: ENHRY and SYGVKD. This CDR3 is CAIWAGANVLTF. Here the CDR3 DNA reads TGTGCCATATGGGCTGGGGCCAACGTCCTGACTTTC.

Ten or more counts support this clonotype. The chain links TRBV7-2 to TRBJ1-4; D call uncertain. The CDR3 spans 14 residues. V shed 3 bases and J shed 5 bases, with 10 bases lying between them. Germline values: CDR1 SGHTA, CDR2 FQGNSA. CDR3 bases: TGTGCCAGCAGCTTGTACGACGGGAATGAAAAACTGTTTTTT. Protein: CASSLYDGNEKLFF.

This clonotype was found many times. A read error may account for a junction end that differs from germline. The rearrangement uses TRBV12-3 or TRBV12-4 and TRBJ1-6, with unresolved D. The CDR3 length is 11 residues. CDR3 region: CASSLPDKDYF. DNA for the CDR3: TGTGCCAGCAGTCTCCCCGACAAGGACTACTTT.

This clonotype was observed at least ten times. The genes are TRBV25-1 and TRBJ2-1, with 8 bases that match TRBD1. This CDR3 is built from 17 residues. Germline V gene sequence: CDR1 MGHDK, CDR2 SYGVNS. V lost 3 bases and J lost 7; bases outside the gene matches: 14. This CDR3 is CASSELGNGTGGNEQFF. CDR3 bases: TGTGCCAGCAGTGAGTTGGGTAACGGGACAGGAGGAAATGAGCAGTTCTTC.

Comment on this clonotype: A much larger clone differs from this one at a single base, so this may be a read error. This chain uses TRBV2 with TRBJ1-4; no clear D. Germline V CDR1 and CDR2: SNHLY, FYNNEI. CDR3 length: 12 residues. Here the CDR3 reads CTSRTIEEKLFF. For the CDR3, the DNA is TGTACCAGCAGAACGATAGAAGAAAAACTGTTTTTT.

Ten or more counts support this clonotype. The V call is TRBV4-2, the J call TRBJ2-5; 7 positions agree with TRBD2. Germline assignment: CDR1 LGHNA and CDR2 YNFKEQ. Losses at the gene ends were 0 bases for V and 7 bases for J; bases not matched to a gene: 11. The CDR3 has 16 amino acids. The CDR3 loop is CASSQDVPGGPRTQYF. CDR3 in DNA: TGTGCCAGCAGCCAAGACGTCCCGGGAGGTCCGAGGACCCAGTACTTC.